This TCR beta chain comes out of a study of shared clonotypes between healthy human individuals. The study, taken as a whole, reports: Rarefaction showed sorted-subset sequencing was incomplete despite large depth. Generation probabilities of non-shared clonotypes were lower (relative to those shared by all four donors).

CD45RO-negative CD8 cells positively selected for CCR7 made up the naive population, which excluded terminally differentiated effector memory CD45RA+ cells. Method: immunoSEQ multiplex PCR; TCRdb's copy keeps in-frame clones and lacks some. The data hold about 2.1 million clones, with 85% to 95% observed a single time. This CDR3 has 16 amino acids. The germline gives CDR1 MGHRA, CDR2 YSYEKL. Losses at the gene ends were 2 bases for V and 2 bases for J; bases not matched to a gene: 6. A word on this clone: Its antigen is still unknown.

The sample taken for sequencing was naive CD8+ T cells from PBMCs. The sequence came from a man aged 18-30 years in good health. Some clones in this sample may be carry-over from other donors' samples. The rearrangement uses TRBV4-1 and TRBJ2-7, with 10 positions matching TRBD1. This chain's CDR3 is CASSQPPGQGPYEQYF. CDR3 coding DNA: TGCGCCAGCAGCCAACCACCGGGACAGGGGCCCTACGAGCAGTACTTC.